Listed below are T cell receptor beta chains from one sample, sequenced in a study of beta chain features in type 1 diabetes. TCRdb keeps only in-frame clones here, not all; method: immunoSEQ multiplex PCR. The profile shows roughly 51,000 clones, around 53% of them singletons. Sequenced: Tregs from blood. These receptor sequences come from a woman between 35 and 50 years old with type 1 diabetes. Each CDR3 is given with its conserved first and last residue. The order of the fields is clone size, CDR3 length, D gene, V gene, J gene, CDR3 protein, CDR3 DNA. The D gene is left open where the match is weak. Clone size is not always given. Where it is, it says once, few, many or a class for expanded clones.

NA	15	NA	TRBV7-6	TRBJ1-1	CASSPLQGGTTEAFF	TGTGCCAGCAGCCCCCTACAGGGTGGGACCACTGAAGCTTTCTTT
once	13	NA	TRBV28	TRBJ2-7	CASSLQHLGEQYF	TGTGCCAGCAGTTTGCAACACTTGGGCGAGCAGTACTTC
NA	13	NA	TRBV14	TRBJ2-1	CASSQDRVAGVVF	TGTGCCAGCAGCCAAGATCGCGTCGCCGGGGTGGTCTTC
many	14	NA	TRBV10-3	TRBJ1-3	CAISGGQSGNTIYF	TGTGCCATCAGTGGGGGACAATCTGGAAACACCATATATTTT
NA	14	TRBD2	TRBV29-1	TRBJ2-1	CSVERAGAYNEQFF	TGCAGCGTTGAAAGAGCGGGAGCCTACAATGAGCAGTTCTTC
NA	15	NA	TRBV28	TRBJ1-3	CASSLSQVSGNTIYF	TGTGCCAGCAGCCTCTCACAGGTTTCTGGAAACACCATATATTTT
few	14	NA	TRBV6-1	TRBJ1-3	CASSGTDSGNTIYF	TGTGCCAGCAGTGGAACAGACTCTGGAAACACCATATATTTT
NA	14	TRBD1	TRBV28	TRBJ1-1	CASSRQGLNTEAFF	TGTGCCAGCAGTCGACAGGGTCTGAACACTGAAGCTTTCTTT
NA	14	TRBD1	TRBV2	TRBJ2-7	CASLRTGNSYEQYF	TGTGCCAGCTTGAGGACAGGCAACTCCTACGAGCAGTACTTC
NA	15	NA	TRBV4-2	TRBJ2-1	CACSPKGGDYNEQFF	TGTGCCTGCAGCCCTAAAGGGGGGGATTACAATGAGCAGTTCTTC
few	14	TRBD1	TRBV10-3	TRBJ1-5	CAISGDRAGQPQHF	TGTGCCATCAGTGGGGACAGGGCTGGTCAGCCCCAGCATTTT
NA	15	NA	TRBV28	TRBJ1-2	CASSPRPALGYGYTF	TGTGCCAGCAGCCCTAGACCCGCCCTTGGGTATGGCTACACCTTC
NA	14	TRBD1	TRBV25-1	TRBJ1-5	CASSGTGGHQPQHF	TGTGCCAGCTCCGGGACAGGGGGCCATCAGCCCCAGCATTTT
NA	16	TRBD2	TRBV5-4	TRBJ2-3	CASSDGLAGGRDTQYF	TGTGCCAGCAGCGACGGACTAGCGGGGGGGCGAGATACGCAGTATTTT
NA	15	TRBD2	TRBV28	TRBJ2-5	CASSSAGGRQETQYF	TGTGCCAGCAGTTCAGCGGGGGGGAGGCAAGAGACCCAGTACTTC
few	15	TRBD1	TRBV7-2	TRBJ1-3	CASSLDTGGGNTIYF	TGTGCCAGCAGCTTAGATACAGGGGGAGGAAACACCATATATTTT
NA	14	NA	TRBV18	TRBJ2-5	CASSPMIADETQYF	TGTGCCAGCTCCCCCATGATAGCAGATGAGACCCAGTACTTC
few	16	NA	TRBV4-3	TRBJ1-4	CASSQDRGTRTEKLFF	TGCGCCAGCAGCCAAGATCGAGGGACAAGAACCGAAAAACTGTTTTTT
NA	15	TRBD1	TRBV6-5	TRBJ2-7	CASSSPGQGAHEQYF	TGTGCCAGCAGTTCCCCGGGACAGGGGGCCCACGAGCAGTACTTC
NA	15	TRBD1	TRBV29-1	TRBJ1-1	CSVEPRTGWDTEAFF	TGCAGCGTTGAACCCCGGACAGGGTGGGACACTGAAGCTTTCTTT
medium-sized	19	TRBD1	TRBV7-9	TRBJ2-1	CASSHPRQGRSSSYNEQFF	TGTGCCAGCAGCCACCCGAGACAGGGAAGATCAAGCTCCTACAATGAGCAGTTCTTC
NA	16	NA	TRBV19	TRBJ2-1	CASSIDHARSYNEQFF	TGTGCCAGTAGTATAGATCATGCGCGAAGCTACAATGAGCAGTTCTTC
NA	18	TRBD2	TRBV5-1	TRBJ2-1	CASSKRTSGPSDYNEQFF	TGCGCCAGCAGCAAACGGACTAGCGGGCCCAGTGATTACAATGAGCAGTTCTTC
few	15	NA	TRBV4-1	TRBJ2-3	CASSQDLGATDTQYF	TGCGCCAGCAGCCAAGACTTGGGCGCCACAGATACGCAGTATTTT
NA	12	NA	TRBV29-1	TRBJ2-7	CSVAPSAHEQYF	TGCAGCGTCGCCCCTAGCGCCCACGAGCAGTACTTC
few	12	NA	TRBV29-1	TRBJ1-1	CSVVTANTEAFF	TGCAGCGTTGTGACAGCGAACACTGAAGCTTTCTTT
few	14	TRBD2	TRBV7-3	TRBJ2-1	CASSPGRGGDEQFF	TGTGCCAGCAGCCCAGGACGGGGGGGCGATGAGCAGTTCTTC
few	11	NA	TRBV28	TRBJ2-5	CASSFVGTQYF	TGTGCCAGCAGTTTTGTCGGGACCCAGTACTTC
NA	12	NA	TRBV5-1	TRBJ2-5	CASSYSQETQYF	TGCGCCAGCAGCTACAGCCAAGAGACCCAGTACTTC
NA	15	TRBD2	TRBV15	TRBJ2-3	CATSRYTSGGDTQYF	TGTGCCACCAGCAGATACACTAGCGGGGGGGATACGCAGTATTTT
NA	16	TRBD2	TRBV27	TRBJ2-7	CASSFGAGGPGYEQYF	TGTGCCAGCAGTTTTGGAGCGGGAGGGCCGGGCTACGAGCAGTACTTC
NA	13	NA	TRBV6-6	TRBJ1-5	CASSWGLDQPQHF	TGTGCCAGCAGTTGGGGCCTTGATCAGCCCCAGCATTTT
once	10	NA	TRBV28	TRBJ1-1	CASSGGEAFF	TGTGCCAGCTCCGGGGGTGAAGCTTTCTTT
once	15	NA	TRBV5-1	TRBJ2-1	CASSVESRAHNEQFF	TGCGCCAGCAGCGTGGAGAGTCGCGCCCACAATGAGCAGTTCTTC
NA	17	TRBD1	TRBV4-3	TRBJ1-2	CASSPAGQGAIIGGYTF	TGCGCCAGCAGTCCTGCCGGTCAGGGGGCCATCATTGGTGGCTACACCTTC
NA	15	NA	TRBV10-3	TRBJ1-6	CAISESSRRNSPLHF	TGTGCCATCAGTGAGTCGTCACGGAGAAATTCACCCCTCCACTTT
NA	14	NA	TRBV12-5	TRBJ2-1	CASGLAYSINEQFF	TGTGCTAGTGGTTTGGCTTACAGTATTAATGAGCAGTTCTTC
NA	16	NA	TRBV7-7	TRBJ2-5	CASSLGQQGTGETQYF	TGTGCCAGCAGCTTAGGTCAACAGGGAACTGGAGAGACCCAGTACTTC
NA	13	TRBD2	TRBV29-1	TRBJ2-7	CSGGLASSGEQYF	TGCAGCGGTGGACTAGCGTCGAGCGGCGAGCAGTACTTC
few	17	NA	TRBV7-3	TRBJ2-1	CASSFGGTRSSYNEQFF	TGTGCCAGCAGCTTCGGGGGGACAAGGAGCTCCTACAATGAGCAGTTCTTC
few	16	TRBD2	TRBV4-2	TRBJ2-3	CASSQDGAGAADTQYF	TGTGCCAGCAGCCAAGATGGGGCGGGAGCGGCAGATACGCAGTATTTT
NA	14	TRBD1	TRBV6-6	TRBJ1-2	CASRTGTGMYGYTF	TGTGCCAGCAGAACCGGGACAGGGATGTACGGCTACACCTTC
NA	13	NA	TRBV19	TRBJ2-3	CASSILDTDTQYF	TGTGCCAGTAGTATCCTAGACACAGATACGCAGTATTTT
NA	15	TRBD1	TRBV7-9	TRBJ1-5	CASSFTGDFNQPQHF	TGTGCCAGCAGCTTTACAGGGGACTTCAATCAGCCCCAGCATTTT
NA	16	TRBD2	TRBV5-1	TRBJ2-1	CASSSERGVGRDEQFF	TGCGCCAGCAGCTCGGAGCGGGGGGTAGGTCGCGATGAGCAGTTCTTC
NA	14	TRBD1	TRBV7-9	TRBJ2-7	CASSPVVGTGEQYF	TGTGCCAGCAGCCCCGTTGTCGGGACAGGGGAGCAGTACTTC